These 27 T cell receptor beta chains were all obtained from the same sample, sequenced in a study of siplizumab effects on memory and regulatory T cells. Assay used: immunoSEQ multiplex PCR; TCRdb lists only in-frame clones, some missing. Among about 100,000 clones listed, around nine tenths were seen once. The material sequenced was CD4+ T cells sorted from blood. Source of these receptors: a human donor in good health.

This sequence joins TRBV6-5 and TRBJ2-5, with D unclear. V was clipped by 4 bases and J by 5 bases, with 8 bases between them. From germline, CDR1 is MNHEY and CDR2 SVGAGI. There are 12 residues in the CDR3. The CDR3: CASSSVGETQYF. The CDR3 DNA reads TGTGCCAGCAGTTCTGTTGGCGAGACCCAGTACTTC.

The chain joins TRBV11-3 to TRBJ2-5; TRBD1 matches at 7 bases. CDR3 length: 14 residues. Trimming at V came to 4 bases and at J to 1 base, leaving 3 bases not matched to a gene. The germline V gene encodes CDR1 SGHNT and CDR2 YENEEA. CDR3 loop: CASSSRDSQETQYF. CDR3 bases: TGTGCCAGCAGCTCCCGGGACAGCCAAGAGACCCAGTACTTC.

V and J are TRBV29-1 and TRBJ2-5; no clear D gene. The V end lost 7 bases, the J end lost 4 bases, and 10 bases lay between the germline ends. This CDR3 spans 11 amino acids. Germline CDR1 reads SQVTM; CDR2 reads ANQGSEA. The CDR3 sequence is CSGEVLETQYF. Here the CDR3 DNA reads TGCAGCGGTGAGGTCCTAGAGACCCAGTACTTC.

The chain uses TRBV27 and TRBJ2-1; D may be TRBD1 or TRBD2 (5 bases each). The V gene lost 7 bases and the J gene lost 8 bases, with 21 bases spanning the gap. Germline-derived CDR1 and CDR2 are MNHEY and SMNVEV (reference sequence). The CDR3 extends over 15 amino acids. In nucleotides, the CDR3 is TGTGCCAGCACCCGTCAGGCGGACTGGGGCCATGAGCAGTTCTTC. It yields the protein CASTRQADWGHEQFF.

V is TRBV28 and J is TRBJ1-2; perhaps TRBD1 as D (6 bases). Germline-derived CDR1 and CDR2 are MDHEN and SYDVKM. The V end lost 5 bases, the J end lost 5 bases, and 18 bases lay between the germline ends. This CDR3 is built from 15 residues. The CDR3 bases are TGTGCCAGCAGTCCAAACCGGGGGGCAGTATATGGCTACACCTTC. Translated, it gives CASSPNRGAVYGYTF.

The rearrangement uses TRBV28 and TRBJ2-1; the D is unclear. The germline V gene has CDR1 MDHEN and CDR2 SYDVKM. Trimming stripped 5 bases from V and 7 bases from J, with 21 bases between. The CDR3 consists of 16 residues. The CDR3 loop is CASSRKPGPKRNEQFF. In DNA form, the CDR3 reads TGTGCCAGCAGTCGGAAACCGGGCCCTAAACGAAATGAGCAGTTCTTC.

V gene TRBV21-1 combines with J gene TRBJ2-7; the D segment call TRBD2 is taken from the table without a DNA check. TRBV21-1 is a documented pseudogene. There are 14 residues in the CDR3. CDR3 amino acids: CAGRDLRGLYEQYF. The DNA of the CDR3 is TGTGCCGGCCGGGACCTCAGGGGACTATACGAGCAGTACTTC.

The chain has TRBV5-5 and TRBJ1-4; 9 positions match TRBD1. Germline V CDR1 and CDR2: SGHKS, YYEKEE (reference sequence). The V gene end was trimmed by 5 bases and the J gene end by 0 bases; junction bases not matched to a gene: 11. The CDR3 is made up of 18 amino acids. In DNA, the CDR3 is TGTGCCAGCAGACAGACAGGGGGTGACGAAGCAACTAATGAAAAACTGTTTTTT. Protein: CASRQTGGDEATNEKLFF. Full variable domain (missing parts from reference TRBV5-5 and TRBJ1-4): DAGVTQSPTHLIKTRGQQVTLRCSPISGHKSVSWYQQVLGQGPQFIFQYYEKEERGRGNFPDRFSARQFPNYSSELNVNALLLGDSALYLCASRQTGGDEATNEKLFFGSGTQLSVL.

This clone was counted a single time. Other DNA sequences in the same sample also yield this CDR3. The V and J genes are TRBV20-1 and TRBJ2-7; weak D call: TRBD1 (5 bases). The CDR3 loop spans 10 amino acids. Germline CDR1 DFQATT, CDR2 SNEGSKA (reference sequence). V shed 5 bases and J shed 3 bases, with 5 bases lying between them. CDR3 nucleotides: TGCAGTGCTCAGGGCTACGAGCAGTACTTC. As protein: CSAQGYEQYF.

The sample holds a few counts of this clone. This chain links TRBV6-1 with TRBJ1-2; D remains ambiguous. The CDR3 consists of 12 residues. The ends were cut back, 8 bases at V and 0 bases at J, with 7 bases in the middle. Per germline, CDR1 MNHNS and CDR2 SASEGT. CDR3 sequence (DNA): TGTGCCAGCGCAATAGCTAACTATGGCTACACCTTC. It yields the protein CASAIANYGYTF.

The CDR3 sequence: CASSVRTSTDTQYF. CDR3 sequence (DNA): TGTGCCAGCAGCGTTAGGACTAGCACAGATACGCAGTATTTT. The chain couples TRBV9 to TRBJ2-3; maybe TRBD2 (5 bases). Trimming took 2 bases from V and 0 from J, leaving 7 bases between them. Germline CDR1 reads SGDLS; CDR2 reads YYNGEE. The CDR3 consists of 14 residues.

The rearrangement links TRBV5-1 to TRBJ1-1, with D hard to call. There are 13 residues in the CDR3. In germline, CDR1 is SGHRS, CDR2 YFSETQ. V shed 0 bases and J shed 6 bases, with 9 bases lying between them. This CDR3 reads CASSLVLLSEAFF. For the CDR3, the DNA is TGCGCCAGCAGCTTGGTCTTGTTGTCTGAAGCTTTCTTT.

This clone was picked up one time. V is TRBV28 and J is TRBJ2-1, with 14 positions matching TRBD2. The V gene end was trimmed by 5 bases and the J gene end by 9 bases; junction bases not matched to a gene: 18. Germline V gives CDR1 MDHEN, CDR2 SYDVKM. The CDR3 is 19 residues long. The CDR3 here is CASSLLLLGLAGAKGEQFF. The CDR3 DNA sequence: TGTGCCAGCAGTCTACTATTGTTGGGACTAGCGGGAGCGAAAGGTGAGCAGTTCTTC.

CDR3 sequence reads: CASSLDRGYYEQYF. CDR3 DNA: TGTGCCAGCAGCTTAGACAGGGGATACTACGAGCAGTACTTC. This sequence joins TRBV7-9 and TRBJ2-7; 7 bases match TRBD1. V shed 1 base, J shed 3 bases, and the junction held 3 bases outside the gene matches. Germline loops: CDR1 SEHNR, CDR2 FQNEAQ (reference sequence). The CDR3 has 14 residues.

The chain carries TRBV5-1 and TRBJ1-6, with D possibly TRBD1 on 6 matching bases. This CDR3 is 16 amino acids long. Germline V gene sequence: CDR1 SGHRS, CDR2 YFSETQ. V was cut by 1 base and J by 6 bases, with 14 bases left in between. CDR3 in DNA: TGCGCCAGCAGCTTGCTCGGACAGCAGACTAATTCACCCCTCCACTTT. It codes for CASSLLGQQTNSPLHF.

The genes are TRBV4-2 and TRBJ1-2; D call uncertain. The germline V gene has CDR1 LGHNA and CDR2 YNFKEQ. There are 14 residues in the CDR3. V dropped 0 bases and J dropped 5 bases, with 10 bases sitting between them. CDR3 loop: CASSQDLDQYGYTF. As DNA, the CDR3 is TGTGCCAGCAGCCAAGATCTGGACCAATATGGCTACACCTTC.

J is TRBJ2-7 and V is TRBV28; TRBD1 matches at 9 bases. Germline V gene sequence: CDR1 MDHEN, CDR2 SYDVKM. The V and J ends lost 7 bases and 0 bases, in that order; junction bases with no gene match: 4. CDR3 length: 14 amino acids. DNA for the CDR3: TGTGCCAGCACCGGGACAGGGCACTCCTACGAGCAGTACTTC. It is translated as CASTGTGHSYEQYF.

CDR3 DNA sequence: TGCGCCAGCACCTTACTAGCGAGTAAAGAGACCCAGTACTTC. Its protein is CASTLLASKETQYF. The rearrangement uses TRBV5-1 and TRBJ2-5; the match to TRBD2 covers 7 bases. Trimming at V came to 6 bases and at J to 3 bases, leaving 8 bases not matched to a gene. The CDR3 consists of 14 residues. The germline gives CDR1 SGHRS, CDR2 YFSETQ.

J is TRBJ2-7 and V is TRBV27, with D possibly TRBD2 on 5 matching bases. Germline V gives CDR1 MNHEY, CDR2 SMNVEV (reference sequence). The CDR3 is 15 amino acids. Trimming left V 4 bases short and J 3 bases short, with 16 bases between. CDR3: CASSSTPGIVYEQYF. DNA for the CDR3: TGTGCCAGCAGTTCCACCCCGGGAATAGTCTACGAGCAGTACTTC.

The genes are TRBV19 and TRBJ1-5; no clear D gene. CDR1 and CDR2 (germline): LNHDA, SQIVND (reference sequence). The CDR3 is 14 amino acids. V was clipped by 3 bases and J by 11 bases, with 17 bases between them. CDR3 region: CASSIDGSPGAQHF. CDR3 sequence (DNA): TGTGCCAGTAGTATCGACGGCTCCCCGGGAGCCCAGCATTTT.

The rearrangement joins TRBV6-5 to TRBJ1-5; 7 bases match TRBD1. The trim removed 6 bases at V and 0 bases at J, leaving 5 bases unmatched. This CDR3 comprises 15 residues. Looked up from germline, CDR1 is MNHEY and CDR2 is SVGAGI. CDR3 coding DNA: TGTGCCAGCAGGAGGGGACAGTCTAGCAATCAGCCCCAGCATTTT. Translation gives CASRRGQSSNQPQHF.

This chain uses TRBV5-1 with TRBJ2-6; a weak D match, TRBD1 (5 bases). The CDR3 spans 17 residues. V lost 1 base to trimming and J lost 4 bases, with 15 bases between them. Germline values: CDR1 SGHRS, CDR2 YFSETQ. CDR3 in DNA: TGCGCCAGCAGCTTGATTCCAGGGATCAAAGGGGCCAACGTCCTGACTTTC. The encoded protein is CASSLIPGIKGANVLTF.

The rearrangement uses TRBV6-1 and TRBJ2-7, with no clear D. CDR3 length equals 12 residues. Trimming stripped 7 bases from V and 3 bases from J, with 10 bases between. Germline-derived CDR1 and CDR2 are MNHNS and SASEGT. This CDR3 reads CASTWTRYEQYF. CDR3 nucleotides: TGTGCCAGCACCTGGACCCGCTACGAGCAGTACTTC.

This clone was seen more than once but under ten times. The gene calls are TRBV19 and TRBJ1-1; tentatively, D is TRBD1 (6 bases). CDR1 and CDR2 (germline): LNHDA, SQIVND (reference sequence). Trimming removed 5 bases at V and 3 bases at J, with 19 bases between. This CDR3 comprises 16 residues. The CDR3 bases are TGTGCCAGTAGTCCCAGTTATTTGGGGGCGGACACTGAAGCTTTCTTT. Amino acids: CASSPSYLGADTEAFF.

The J gene is TRBJ2-3, the V gene TRBV5-1; no clear D gene. The germline V gene encodes CDR1 SGHRS and CDR2 YFSETQ. The CDR3 has 14 residues. V lost 2 bases to trimming and J lost 2 bases, with 9 bases between them. The CDR3 DNA reads as TGCGCCAGCAGCTTAATCCACCCCACAGATACGCAGTATTTT. Translation gives CASSLIHPTDTQYF.

In this sample, this clone turned up once. The chain links TRBV6-6 to TRBJ2-1, with 8 bases lining up with TRBD1. J lost 7 bases, V lost 5 bases, and 10 bases had no gene match. The CDR3 length is 15 residues. CDR1 and CDR2 (germline): MNHNY, SVGAGI (reference sequence). The CDR3 reads CASSPDRGLGNEQFF. The CDR3 DNA sequence: TGTGCCAGCAGTCCAGACAGGGGTCTAGGAAATGAGCAGTTCTTC.

This chain connects TRBV14 to TRBJ2-1, with 8 bases matching TRBD1. The CDR3 is 16 residues long. Germline assignment: CDR1 SGHDN and CDR2 FVKESK. The V and J ends lost 3 bases and 7 bases, in that order; junction bases with no gene match: 11. The CDR3 DNA sequence: TGTGCCAGCAGCCATCTATCCGGGACAGGCTTGAATGAGCAGTTCTTC. Translating gives CASSHLSGTGLNEQFF.